This T cell receptor (beta chain) stems from a study of T cell responses to AZD1222 COVID-19 vaccine. Germline values: CDR1 SEHNR, CDR2 FQNEAQ (reference sequence). V was clipped by 4 bases and J by 7 bases, with 16 bases between them. This CDR3 is built from 14 residues. Using immunoSEQ multiplex PCR, the repertoire was profiled, and TCRdb retains in-frame clones only, with some absent. The table shows 90,000 or so clones, with roughly 90% occurring only once. The receptor comes from an adult who received the AZD1222 COVID-19 vaccine. The chain combines TRBV7-9 with TRBJ1-1, with a weak D call TRBD1 (6 bases). The sequencing used peripheral blood, collected 28 days after the second AZD1222 dose. The CDR3 DNA is TGTGCCAGCAGCTCCCTTTGGAAGGACAGTGAAGCTTTCTTT. It codes for CASSSLWKDSEAFF.